Here is one T cell receptor beta chain with its context. Authors' methods: Amplified reference gene primers provided the basis for estimating nucleated cell counts. Assay: immunoSEQ multiplex PCR; the TCRdb copy retains only in-frame clones and omits some. V, J and clone size were drawn from that table, and D and trimming were deduced from the DNA. Here the sample spans under 350,000 clones, just over 85% being singletons. This record belongs to a study of blood T cell repertoires in COVID-19. Across the study: Acute and convalescent COVID-19 samples came from the United States, Italy and Spain.

Losses at the gene ends were 3 bases for V and 3 bases for J; bases not matched to a gene: 4. The V gene's germline CDR1 is LNHDA and CDR2 SQIVND (reference sequence). This CDR3 is 15 amino acids long. Everyone who took part was about 18 to 90 years old, and they came from about two dozen US areas. Participant reports of clinical history set cohort assignment. The rearrangement links TRBV19 to TRBJ2-3, with 9 bases aligning to TRBD1. The sample comprised PBMCs or T cells enriched from blood (not recorded which). This TCR was recovered from a middle-aged woman with acute COVID-19. The CDR3 DNA is TGTGCCAGTAGTATGGGTGGGACAGGGACAGATACGCAGTATTTT. Translation: CASSMGGTGTDTQYF. Full variable domain (outside the CDR3, taken from reference TRBV19 and TRBJ2-3): DGGITQSPKYLFRKEGQNVTLSCEQNLNHDAMYWYRQDPGQGLRLIYYSQIVNDFQKGDIAEGYSVSREKKESFPLTVTSAQKNPTAFYLCASSMGGTGTDTQYFGPGTRLTVL.